This T cell receptor (beta chain) was observed in a study of shared clonotypes between healthy human individuals. Study conclusions and caveats: The low donor count limited represented genetic and exposure-history diversity. Rarefaction demonstrated incomplete sorted-subset sequencing despite large depth.

V shed 4 bases and J shed 7 bases, with 5 bases lying between them. Germline loops: CDR1 SNHLY, CDR2 FYNNEI. The CDR3 extends over 11 amino acids. Worth noting for this clone: Its specificity is unknown. The sample has other DNA sequences that encode this CDR3 too.

Every immunoSEQ plate was one replicate of a subset's evenly spread DNA. Sequencing used immunoSEQ multiplex PCR; TCRdb keeps in-frame clones, though not all of them. The profile shows roughly 680,000 clones, over 55% of them singletons. The receptor's source is a woman aged 25 to 39 in good health. Sequenced: memory CD4+ T cells sorted from blood. Indicated subset: CD45RA-negative fraction. The rearrangement uses TRBV2 and TRBJ2-1; D is unresolved. The CDR3 DNA sequence: TGTGCCAGCAGTGTGGCGAATGAGCAGTTCTTC. Protein product: CASSVANEQFF.